This TCR beta chain was sequenced during a study of cytomegalovirus exposure and HLA in healthy donors. Regarding the study as a whole: Three CMV-associated chains proved CMV antigen-specific in vitro. Indistinguishable V segments, including TRBV6-2 and TRBV6-3, were excluded. Presence/absence analyses assumed roughly uniform sequencing depth across donors, which may not hold. Researchers reported in a later analysis that a missense DCLRE1C variant was tied to TCR beta V- and J-gene trimming.

V shed 8 bases, J shed 6 bases, and the junction held 6 bases outside the gene matches. Germline CDR1 reads MNHEY; CDR2 reads SMNVEV (reference sequence). The CDR3 runs to 14 residues. The primer mix had 60 Vbeta and 13 Jbeta primers. Libraries were prepared by immunoSEQ multiplex PCR; TCRdb keeps only in-frame clonotypes and omits some of them. The sample has about 140,000 clones; roughly 79% are singletons. A remark on this clone: Its antigen is unidentified.

The chain recombines TRBV27 with TRBJ2-1; 11 nucleotides line up with TRBD2. Specimen: PBMCs. The sequence was collected from a man aged 25-40 years in good health and CMV-seropositive. The CDR3 region has the DNA TGTGCCAGCGGTAGCGGGGGGGTGAGCAATGAGCAGTTCTTC. Protein product: CASGSGGVSNEQFF.